This record covers a single TCR beta chain. The data were obtained in a study of blood T cell repertoires in COVID-19. Study at large: The origin of the acute and convalescent COVID-19 samples was the United States, Italy and Spain. PBMCs, B-cell-depleted T cells, or T cells provided the cDNA or gDNA that made up the material.

The participants were between roughly 18 and 89 years old and came from fewer than 25 US areas. Authors' data handling: Scientists estimated how many nucleated cells there were by amplifying reference gene primers. Sequenced by immunoSEQ multiplex PCR; TCRdb stores in-frame clones only, minus some. V, J and clone size were drawn from that table, and D and trimming were deduced from the DNA. The sample includes about 340,000 clones, 86% seen only once; the top ten take around 4.5%. CDR1 KGHSH and CDR2 LQKENI come from the germline V gene. The V and J ends lost 2 bases and 0 bases respectively, with 14 bases between them. CDR3 size: 17 residues.

The sequence was obtained from a woman aged 35 to 49 with acute COVID-19. The chain employs TRBV18 and TRBJ1-5; TRBD1 might be the D (6 bases). Material: PBMCs or T cells enriched from blood (not recorded which). The CDR3 DNA reads as TGTGCCAGCTCACCAATCCTCAGGACAGATAGCAATCAGCCCCAGCATTTT. Protein product: CASSPILRTDSNQPQHF.